The 9 T cell receptor beta chains below were found in one sample sequenced in a study of beta chain features in type 1 diabetes. The study's findings and limits: Type 1 diabetes patients had TCRB CDR3s that were shorter (moderately but significantly so) in all four CD4+ subsets.

Antigen specificity for these receptors is unknown. Expressed TCRB transcripts were sequenced because the entire RNA isolate underwent reverse transcription. Profiling relied on immunoSEQ multiplex PCR, and the TCRdb table lists in-frame clones only, not all of them. Among under 150,000 clones listed, 15% to 20% were seen once. Material: central memory CD4+ T cells from blood. These receptors all stem from a man aged 18 to 29 with type 1 diabetes.

The chain has TRBV5-1 and TRBJ2-3; TRBD2 matches 8 bases. J gave up 6 bases and V 0 bases, and 9 bases lay outside the gene matches. This CDR3 is built from 16 residues. Germline loops: CDR1 SGHRS, CDR2 YFSETQ. CDR3 protein: CASSLDAGRAGDTQYF. In DNA, the CDR3 is TGCGCCAGCAGCTTGGACGCCGGGAGGGCCGGGGATACGCAGTATTTT.

Comments on this clone: A much larger clone differs by one base, so this may be a read error. The chain is built from TRBV30 and TRBJ1-2; 9 positions match TRBD1. This CDR3 is 13 amino acids long. Germline values: CDR1 GTSNPN, CDR2 SVGIG (reference sequence). CDR3 sequence reads: CAGRVQGAHGYTF. The CDR3 DNA reads as TGTGCCGGGAGGGTACAGGGGGCGCATGGCTACACCTTC.

This sequence joins TRBV6-1 and TRBJ2-7, with TRBD2 matching 15 bases. Germline V lookup: CDR1 MNHNS, CDR2 SASEGT. The junction had 9 bases not matched to a gene; V was cut back by 6 bases and J by 9 bases. The CDR3 sequence is 15 residues long. CDR3 sequence (DNA): TGTGCCAGCAGCGACTGGACTAGCGGGAGGGTCTGGCAGTACTTC. It encodes CASSDWTSGRVWQYF.

This clone was counted ten times or more. V usage is TRBV18 and J usage is TRBJ2-7; 9 nucleotides agree with TRBD1. The CDR3 runs 15 residues. The trim removed 2 bases at V and 3 bases at J, leaving 5 bases unmatched. Germline V gene sequence: CDR1 KGHSH, CDR2 LQKENI. The CDR3 DNA sequence: TGTGCCAGCTCACCATGGGACAGGGAAAACTACGAGCAGTACTTC. Its protein is CASSPWDRENYEQYF.

There are many counts of this clone. This chain uses TRBV30 with TRBJ1-2; a possible D gene is TRBD1 (5 bases). The CDR3 loop spans 10 amino acids. The V and J ends lost 8 bases and 6 bases respectively, with 10 bases between them. Germline values: CDR1 GTSNPN, CDR2 SVGIG (reference sequence). CDR3 nucleotide sequence: TGTGCCGGGGGATGGAATGGCTACACCTTC. Translation gives CAGGWNGYTF.

J is TRBJ2-2 and V is TRBV20-1; D is ambiguous. The CDR3 spans 11 residues. CDR1 is DFQATT and CDR2 is SNEGSKA in the germline V gene (reference sequence). The V and J ends lost 6 bases and 2 bases respectively, with 4 bases between them. In nucleotides, the CDR3 is TGCAGTGCCTTAAACACCGGGGAGCTGTTTTTT. It translates to CSALNTGELFF.

This chain uses TRBV7-8 with TRBJ2-1; D not certain. The germline V gene encodes CDR1 SGHVS and CDR2 FQNEAQ. With 7 bases removed from V and 0 bases from J, the gap between germline ends came to 19 bases. The CDR3 is 17 amino acids. The CDR3 sequence: CASTLRSAQNSYNEQFF. CDR3 nucleotide sequence: TGTGCCAGCACCCTCCGGTCGGCCCAGAACTCCTACAATGAGCAGTTCTTC. Supplemented by reference TRBV7-8 and TRBJ2-1, the full variable domain reads GAGVSQSPRYKVAKRGQDVALRCDPISGHVSLFWYQQALGQGPEFLTYFQNEAQLDKSGLPSDRFFAERPEGSVSTLKIQRTQQEDSAVYLCASTLRSAQNSYNEQFFGPGTRLTVL.

This clone was recorded a few times. The V gene is TRBV30, the J gene TRBJ2-3; 7 bases line up with TRBD1. The CDR3 contains 14 residues. CDR1 and CDR2 (germline): GTSNPN, SVGIG (reference sequence). The V segment lost 0 bases and the J segment 4 bases; nucleotides outside the gene matches: 4. In DNA form, the CDR3 reads TGTGCCTGGAGTGTACTGCAGGGGGCAGATACGCAGTATTTT. Translation: CAWSVLQGADTQYF.

The genes are TRBV2 and TRBJ1-4, with D perhaps matching TRBD1 (5 bases). The germline gives CDR1 SNHLY, CDR2 FYNNEI. With 7 bases removed from V and 8 bases from J, the gap between germline ends came to 14 bases. This CDR3 contains 13 residues. The CDR3 nucleotides are TGTGCCAGCAAAGGAAATACAGGAGAAAAACTGTTTTTT. Its protein is CASKGNTGEKLFF.